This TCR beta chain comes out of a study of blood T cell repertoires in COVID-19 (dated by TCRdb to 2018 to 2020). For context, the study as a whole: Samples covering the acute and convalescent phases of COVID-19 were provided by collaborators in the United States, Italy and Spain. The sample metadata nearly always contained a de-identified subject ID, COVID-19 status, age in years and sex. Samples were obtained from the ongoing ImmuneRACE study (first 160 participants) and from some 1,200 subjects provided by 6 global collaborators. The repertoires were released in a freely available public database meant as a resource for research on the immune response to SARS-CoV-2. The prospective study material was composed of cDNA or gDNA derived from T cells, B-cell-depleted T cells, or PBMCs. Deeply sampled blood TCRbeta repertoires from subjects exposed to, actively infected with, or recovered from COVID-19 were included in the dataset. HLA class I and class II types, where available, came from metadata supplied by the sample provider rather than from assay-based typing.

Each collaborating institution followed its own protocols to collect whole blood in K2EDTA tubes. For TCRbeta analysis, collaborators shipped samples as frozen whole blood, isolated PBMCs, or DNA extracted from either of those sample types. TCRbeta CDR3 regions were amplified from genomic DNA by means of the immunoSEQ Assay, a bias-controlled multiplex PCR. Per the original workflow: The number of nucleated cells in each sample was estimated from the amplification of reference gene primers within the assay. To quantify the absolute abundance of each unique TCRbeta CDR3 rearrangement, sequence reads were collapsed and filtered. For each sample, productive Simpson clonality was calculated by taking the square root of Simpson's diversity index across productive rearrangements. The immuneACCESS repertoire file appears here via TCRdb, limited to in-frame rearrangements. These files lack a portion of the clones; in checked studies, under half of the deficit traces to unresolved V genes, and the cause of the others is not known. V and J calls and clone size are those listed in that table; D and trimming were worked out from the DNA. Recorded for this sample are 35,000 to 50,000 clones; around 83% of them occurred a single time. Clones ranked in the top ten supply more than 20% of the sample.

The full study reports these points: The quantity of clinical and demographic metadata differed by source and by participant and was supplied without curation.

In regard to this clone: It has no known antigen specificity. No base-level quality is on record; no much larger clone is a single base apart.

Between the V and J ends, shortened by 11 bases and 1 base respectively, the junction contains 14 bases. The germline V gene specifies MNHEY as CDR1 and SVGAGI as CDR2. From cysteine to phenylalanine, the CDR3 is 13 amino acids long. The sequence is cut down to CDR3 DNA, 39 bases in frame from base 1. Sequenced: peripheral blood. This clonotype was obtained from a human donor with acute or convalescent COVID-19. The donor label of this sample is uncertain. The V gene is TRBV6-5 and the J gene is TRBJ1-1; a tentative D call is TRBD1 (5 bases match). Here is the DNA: TGTGCCCTAATGCGGGGGACGAACACTGAAGCTTTCTTT. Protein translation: CALMRGTNTEAFF.